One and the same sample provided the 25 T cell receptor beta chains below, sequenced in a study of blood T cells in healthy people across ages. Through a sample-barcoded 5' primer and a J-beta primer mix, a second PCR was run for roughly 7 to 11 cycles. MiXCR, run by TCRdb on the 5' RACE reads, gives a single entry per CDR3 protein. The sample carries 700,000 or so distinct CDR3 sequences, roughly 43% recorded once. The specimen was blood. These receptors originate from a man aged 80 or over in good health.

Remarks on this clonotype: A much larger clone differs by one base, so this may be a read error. DNA for the CDR3: TGTGCCAGCTGCCAGAGACAGGGTGGTACTGGGGAGCTGTTTTTT. Encoded protein: CASCQRQGGTGELFF. The J gene is TRBJ2-2, the V gene TRBV4-2, with TRBD1 identical over 7 bases. The CDR3 contains 15 residues. From germline, CDR1 is LGHNA and CDR2 YNFKEQ.

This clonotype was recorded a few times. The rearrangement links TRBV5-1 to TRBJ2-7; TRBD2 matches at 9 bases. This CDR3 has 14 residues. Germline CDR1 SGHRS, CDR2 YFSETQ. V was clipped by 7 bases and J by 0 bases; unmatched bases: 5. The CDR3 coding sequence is TGCGCCAGCCGGACTAGCGCTAACTCCTACGAGCAGTACTTC. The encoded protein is CASRTSANSYEQYF.

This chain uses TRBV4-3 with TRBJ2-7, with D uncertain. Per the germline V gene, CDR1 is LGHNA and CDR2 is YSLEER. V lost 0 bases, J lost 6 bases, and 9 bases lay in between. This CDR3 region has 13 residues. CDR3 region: CASSQDGVREQYF. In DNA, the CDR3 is TGCGCCAGCAGCCAAGATGGTGTACGCGAGCAGTACTTC.

CDR3: CASSQESSGSGTDTQYF. The CDR3 region has the DNA TGCGCCAGCAGCCAAGAGTCTAGCGGGAGCGGCACAGATACGCAGTATTTT. The chain has TRBV4-3 and TRBJ2-3; TRBD2 agrees at 10 bases. The germline V gene encodes CDR1 LGHNA and CDR2 YSLEER. J was trimmed by 1 base and V by 0 bases; bases with no gene match: 4. CDR3 length equals 17 residues.

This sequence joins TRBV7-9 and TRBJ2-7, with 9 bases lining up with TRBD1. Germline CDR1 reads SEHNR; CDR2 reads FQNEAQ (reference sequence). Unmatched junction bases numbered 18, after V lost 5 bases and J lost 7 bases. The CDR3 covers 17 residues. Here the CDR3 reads CASSRAPGQGSYNEQYF. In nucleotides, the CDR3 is TGTGCCAGCAGCCGAGCGCCGGGACAGGGTTCCTACAATGAGCAGTACTTC.

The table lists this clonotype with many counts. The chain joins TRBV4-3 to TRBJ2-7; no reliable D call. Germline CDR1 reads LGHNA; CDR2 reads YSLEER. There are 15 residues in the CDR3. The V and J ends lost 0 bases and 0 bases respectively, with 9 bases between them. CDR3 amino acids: CASSQELVSSYEQYF. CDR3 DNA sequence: TGCGCCAGCAGCCAAGAGTTAGTCAGCTCCTACGAGCAGTACTTC.

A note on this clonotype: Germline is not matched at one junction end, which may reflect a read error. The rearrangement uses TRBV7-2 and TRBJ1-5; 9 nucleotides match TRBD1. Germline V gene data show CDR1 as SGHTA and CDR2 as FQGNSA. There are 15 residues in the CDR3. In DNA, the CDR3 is TGCGCCAGCAGCTTGGACAGGGGTAGCAATCAGCCCCAGCATTTT. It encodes CASSLDRGSNQPQHF.

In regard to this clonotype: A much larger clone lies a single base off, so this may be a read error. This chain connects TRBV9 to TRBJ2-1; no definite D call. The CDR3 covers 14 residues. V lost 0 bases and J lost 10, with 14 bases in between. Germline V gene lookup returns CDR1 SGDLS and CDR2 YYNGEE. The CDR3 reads CASSVVPEAQEQFF. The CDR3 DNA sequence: TGTGCCAGCAGCGTAGTCCCTGAAGCTCAGGAGCAGTTCTTC.

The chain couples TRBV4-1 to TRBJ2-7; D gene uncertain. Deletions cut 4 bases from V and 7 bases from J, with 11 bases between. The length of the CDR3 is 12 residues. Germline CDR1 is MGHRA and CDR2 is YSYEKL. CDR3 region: CASSPTRREQYF. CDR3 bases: TGCGCCAGCAGCCCCACAAGGCGGGAGCAGTACTTC.

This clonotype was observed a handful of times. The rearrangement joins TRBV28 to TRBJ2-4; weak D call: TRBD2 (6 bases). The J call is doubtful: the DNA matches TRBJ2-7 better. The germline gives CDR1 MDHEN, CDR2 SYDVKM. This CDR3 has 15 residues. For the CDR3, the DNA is TGTGCCAGCAGTTTAGGAGGAGGGGTGCTCTACGAGCAGTACTTC. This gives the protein CASSLGGGVLYEQYF.

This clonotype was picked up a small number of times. The CDR3: CSARPGGREQYF. DNA of the CDR3: TGCAGTGCTAGACCGGGGGGGCGCGAGCAGTACTTC. This rearrangement joins TRBV20-1 to TRBJ2-7; 8 bases match TRBD2. This CDR3 region has 12 residues. Germline V gene data show CDR1 as DFQATT and CDR2 as SNEGSKA (reference sequence). Trimming at V came to 2 bases and at J to 6 bases, leaving 3 bases not matched to a gene.

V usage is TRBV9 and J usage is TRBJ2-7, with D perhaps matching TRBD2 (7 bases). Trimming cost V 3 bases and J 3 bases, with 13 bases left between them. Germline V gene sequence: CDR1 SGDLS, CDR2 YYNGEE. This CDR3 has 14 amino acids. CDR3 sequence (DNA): TGTGCCAGCAGCGCCTCGGGGGGCTTCTACGAGCAGTACTTC. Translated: CASSASGGFYEQYF.

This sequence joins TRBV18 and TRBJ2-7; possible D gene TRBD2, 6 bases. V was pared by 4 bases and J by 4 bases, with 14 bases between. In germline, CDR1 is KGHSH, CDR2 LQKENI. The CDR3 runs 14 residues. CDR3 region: CASSRGQEGYEQYF. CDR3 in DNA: TGTGCCAGCTCACGGGGCCAGGAGGGATACGAGCAGTACTTC. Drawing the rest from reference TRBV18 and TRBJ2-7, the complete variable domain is NAGVMQNPRHLVRRRGQEARLRCSPMKGHSHVYWYRQLPEEGLKFMVYLQKENIIDESGMPKERFSAEFPKEGPSILRIQQVVRGDSAAYFCASSRGQEGYEQYFGPGTRLTVT.

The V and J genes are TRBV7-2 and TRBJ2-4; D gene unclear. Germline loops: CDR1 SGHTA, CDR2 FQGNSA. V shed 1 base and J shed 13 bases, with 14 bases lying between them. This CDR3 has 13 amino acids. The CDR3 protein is CASSLVGLQEQYF. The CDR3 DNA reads TGTGCCAGCAGCTTAGTCGGTTTGCAGGAGCAGTACTTC. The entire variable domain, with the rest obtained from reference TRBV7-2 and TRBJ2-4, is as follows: GAGVSQSPSNKVTEKGKDVELRCDPISGHTALYWYRQSLGQGLEFLIYFQGNSAPDKSGLPSDRFSAERTGGSVSTLTIQRTQQEDSAVYLCASSLVGLQEQYFGAGTRLSVL.

The CDR3 reads CASTLAGKGNTQYF. DNA of the CDR3: TGTGCCAGCACCCTAGCGGGAAAGGGGAATACGCAGTATTTT. V usage is TRBV6-6 and J usage is TRBJ2-3; 9 nucleotides line up with TRBD2. The J segment lost 7 bases and the V segment lost 7 bases, leaving 9 bases of the junction unmatched. Germline V lookup: CDR1 MNHNY, CDR2 SVGAGI (reference sequence). The CDR3 loop spans 14 amino acids.

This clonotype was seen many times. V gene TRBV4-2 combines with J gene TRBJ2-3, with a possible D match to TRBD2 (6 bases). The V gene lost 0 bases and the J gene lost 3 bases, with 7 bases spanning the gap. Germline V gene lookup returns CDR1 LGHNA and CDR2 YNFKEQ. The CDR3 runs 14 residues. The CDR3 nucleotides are TGTGCCAGCAGCCAAGATGCGGGGACAGATACGCAGTATTTT. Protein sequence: CASSQDAGTDTQYF.

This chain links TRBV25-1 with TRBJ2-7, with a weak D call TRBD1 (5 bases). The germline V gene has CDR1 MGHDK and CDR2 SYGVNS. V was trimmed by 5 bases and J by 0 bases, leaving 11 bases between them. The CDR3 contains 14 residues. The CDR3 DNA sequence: TGTGCCAGCAGTAAGACAGTAAGCTCCTACGAGCAGTACTTC. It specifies CASSKTVSSYEQYF.

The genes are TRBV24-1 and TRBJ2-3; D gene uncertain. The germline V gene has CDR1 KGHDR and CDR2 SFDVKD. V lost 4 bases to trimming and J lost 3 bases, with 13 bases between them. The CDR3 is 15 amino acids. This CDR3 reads CATSDIKLPTDTQYF. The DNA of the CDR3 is TGTGCCACCAGTGACATTAAATTACCGACAGATACGCAGTATTTT.

The CDR3 here is CASSSPPDRETNTEAFF. The CDR3 bases are TGTGCCAGCAGCTCCCCCCCGGACAGGGAGACGAACACTGAAGCTTTCTTT. The V and J genes are TRBV7-6 and TRBJ1-1; TRBD1 aligns across 8 bases. Losses at the gene ends were 4 bases for V and 1 base for J; bases not matched to a gene: 11. Germline V gene lookup returns CDR1 SGHVS and CDR2 FNYEAQ. The CDR3 sequence is 17 residues long.

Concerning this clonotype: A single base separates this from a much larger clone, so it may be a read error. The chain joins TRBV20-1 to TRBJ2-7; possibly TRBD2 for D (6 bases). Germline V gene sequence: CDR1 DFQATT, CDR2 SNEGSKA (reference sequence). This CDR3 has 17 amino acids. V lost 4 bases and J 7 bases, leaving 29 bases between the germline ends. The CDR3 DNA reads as TGCAGTGCTAATGAAAAGAAGGTAGCGGACCCCTACAATGAGCAGTACTTC. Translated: CSANEKKVADPYNEQYF.

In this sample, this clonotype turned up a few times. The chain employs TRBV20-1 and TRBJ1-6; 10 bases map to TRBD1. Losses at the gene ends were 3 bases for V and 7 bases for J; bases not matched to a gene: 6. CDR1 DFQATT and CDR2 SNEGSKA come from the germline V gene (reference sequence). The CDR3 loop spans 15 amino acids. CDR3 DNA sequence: TGCAGTGCTAGGAGGACAGGGGGAACGAATTCACCCCTCCACTTT. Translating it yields CSARRTGGTNSPLHF.

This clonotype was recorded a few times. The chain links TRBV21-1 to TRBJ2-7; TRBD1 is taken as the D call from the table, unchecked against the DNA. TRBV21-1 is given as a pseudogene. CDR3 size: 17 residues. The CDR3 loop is CASSKDHRRDSYYEQYF. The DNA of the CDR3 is TGTGCCAGCAGCAAAGATCACCGAAGGGACAGCTACTACGAGCAGTACTTC.

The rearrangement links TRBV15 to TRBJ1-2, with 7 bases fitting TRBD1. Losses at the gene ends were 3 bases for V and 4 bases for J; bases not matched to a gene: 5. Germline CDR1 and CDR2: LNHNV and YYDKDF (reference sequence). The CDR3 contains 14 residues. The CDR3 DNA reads TGTGCCACCAGCAGTCAGGCAGGGGGCTATGGCTACACCTTC. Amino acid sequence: CATSSQAGGYGYTF.

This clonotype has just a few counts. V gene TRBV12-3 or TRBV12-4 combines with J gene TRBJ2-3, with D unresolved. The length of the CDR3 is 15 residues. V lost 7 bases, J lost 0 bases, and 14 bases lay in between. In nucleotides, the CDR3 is TGTGCCAGCAAGCTAACGGCCGGAAGCACAGATACGCAGTATTTT. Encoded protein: CASKLTAGSTDTQYF.

The CDR3 loop reads CASSETLQGTYGYTF. CDR3 nucleotide sequence: TGTGCCAGCAGTGAGACCTTACAGGGAACCTATGGCTACACCTTC. This chain joins TRBV6-1 and TRBJ1-2; D perhaps matches TRBD1 (6 bases). The germline gives CDR1 MNHNS, CDR2 SASEGT. There are 15 residues in the CDR3. V was cut by 3 bases and J by 4 bases, with 15 bases left in between.